This is a list of T cell receptor beta chains from one sample in a study of T-cell reconstitution after alpha-beta-depleted transplantation in children. TCRdb fed the PCR reads into MiXCR, producing one record per CDR3 protein. The repertoire has 250,000 to 400,000 distinct CDR3 sequences, 23% of them found once; the top ten carry approximately 11%. Sequenced here: PBMCs, mostly from graft donor cells, sampled 180 days after TCRalphabeta/CD19-depleted stem cell transplant. These receptors came from a male patient younger than 18 who had a stem cell transplant for acute lymphoblastic leukemia, so the T cells may come from the graft donor. CDR3s include the opening cysteine and the closing phenylalanine or tryptophan. Each record gives: D gene, V gene, J gene, clone size, CDR3 protein, CDR3 DNA. A D gene is named only where the DNA matches it firmly. Clone size is stated in some rows and not others, as once, few, many or a class when expanded.

TRBD1,TRBV5-1,TRBJ2-1,NA,CASSLGRETGIDNEQFF,TGCGCCAGCAGCTTGGGGCGTGAGACAGGGATCGACAATGAGCAGTTCTTC
NA,TRBV15,TRBJ1-5,few,CATSSTNSLGLGNQPQHF,TGTGCCACCAGCAGTACAAATTCATTGGGTTTAGGCAATCAGCCCCAGCATTTT
TRBD2,TRBV11-1,TRBJ2-2,NA,CASSLGMVAGGPNTGELFF,TGTGCCAGCAGCTTAGGAATGGTAGCGGGAGGTCCGAACACCGGGGAGCTGTTTTTT
NA,TRBV12-3/TRBV12-4,TRBJ2-7,few,CASSFETGAYEQYF,TGTGCCAGCAGTTTCGAGACGGGAGCCTACGAGCAGTACTTC
TRBD2,TRBV7-2,TRBJ2-7,many,CASSLLAGGPREQYF,TGTGCCAGCAGCCTACTAGCGGGAGGGCCGCGAGAGCAGTACTTC
TRBD2,TRBV5-1,TRBJ2-7,NA,CASSRVDLAVRYEQYF,TGCGCCAGCAGTAGGGTTGATCTAGCGGTCCGCTACGAGCAGTACTTC
NA,TRBV20-1,TRBJ1-2,NA,CSAPTSGRDGRTF,TGCAGTGCTCCCACATCTGGACGGGACGGGCGGACCTTC
TRBD2,TRBV7-9,TRBJ2-7,NA,CASSLKLAGGPGDEQYF,TGTGCCAGCAGCTTAAAACTAGCGGGAGGGCCGGGAGACGAGCAGTACTTC
NA,TRBV7-2,TRBJ1-3,many,CASSLVRAGNTIYF,TGTGCCAGCAGCTTAGTAAGGGCTGGAAACACCATATATTTT
TRBD1,TRBV7-3,TRBJ1-1,NA,CASSLRGQGWYTEAFF,TGTGCCAGCAGCTTAAGAGGACAGGGTTGGTACACTGAAGCTTTCTTT
TRBD1,TRBV5-8,TRBJ1-4,NA,CASSLWLGQGNEKLFF,TGTGCCAGCAGCTTATGGCTGGGACAGGGGAATGAAAAACTGTTTTTT
NA,TRBV27,TRBJ2-7,few,CASSSERGEQYF,TGTGCCAGCAGTTCGGAGAGGGGTGAGCAGTACTTC
NA,TRBV15,TRBJ1-3,NA,CATSRDFGNTIYF,TGTGCCACCAGCAGAGATTTTGGAAACACCATATATTTT
TRBD1,TRBV27,TRBJ1-5,few,CAIGQGDSNQPQHF,TGTGCCATCGGACAGGGTGATAGCAATCAGCCCCAGCATTTT
NA,TRBV5-1,TRBJ1-1,NA,CASSSATANTEAFF,TGCGCCAGCAGCTCCGCGACAGCGAACACTGAAGCTTTCTTT
TRBD2,TRBV19,TRBJ2-1,NA,CASKEDLAGLYNEQFF,TGTGCCAGTAAGGAGGATCTAGCGGGACTCTACAATGAGCAGTTCTTC
NA,TRBV7-3,TRBJ1-1,NA,CASSFTGPGGTEAFF,TGTGCCAGCAGCTTCACAGGTCCGGGGGGCACTGAAGCTTTCTTT
TRBD1,TRBV20-1,TRBJ2-2,few,CSATRTGGAVTGELFF,TGCAGTGCTACGAGGACAGGGGGCGCCGTCACCGGGGAGCTGTTTTTT
NA,TRBV20-1,TRBJ2-1,few,CSASKPYNEQFF,TGCAGTGCTAGCAAACCCTACAATGAGCAGTTCTTC
NA,TRBV4-1,TRBJ1-5,few,CASSRLGSNQPQHF,TGCGCCAGCAGCCGCCTTGGTAGCAATCAGCCCCAGCATTTT
NA,TRBV18,TRBJ2-6,NA,CASSPSGITGANVLTF,TGTGCCAGCTCACCATCAGGGATAACTGGGGCCAACGTCCTGACTTTC
TRBD2,TRBV11-1,TRBJ2-5,NA,CASSLVGTSGTNQETQYF,TGTGCCAGCAGCTTAGTGGGGACTAGCGGGACCAACCAAGAGACCCAGTACTTC
NA,TRBV29-1,TRBJ2-1,NA,CSVANTGYNEQFF,TGCAGCGTTGCAAATACAGGATACAATGAGCAGTTCTTC
TRBD1,TRBV29-1,TRBJ2-3,many,CSVGGGRATDTQYF,TGCAGCGTTGGAGGGGGCAGGGCAACAGATACGCAGTATTTT
NA,TRBV5-1,TRBJ2-7,NA,CASSFYDVGAGSESYEQYF,TGCGCCAGCAGCTTTTATGATGTGGGCGCAGGGTCCGAGTCCTACGAGCAGTACTTC
NA,TRBV12-3/TRBV12-4,TRBJ1-1,NA,CASSFEATEAFF,TGTGCCAGCAGTTTTGAGGCCACAGAAGCTTTCTTT
TRBD2,TRBV5-1,TRBJ2-7,few,CASSVRIAGGYEQYF,TGCGCCAGCAGCGTAAGAATAGCGGGAGGATACGAGCAGTACTTC
NA,TRBV7-2,TRBJ1-1,many,CASSSSMNTEAFF,TGTGCCAGCAGCTCAAGTATGAACACTGAAGCTTTCTTT
TRBD2,TRBV19,TRBJ2-1,once,CASMGLGPSNEQFF,TGTGCCAGTATGGGACTAGGTCCCTCCAATGAGCAGTTCTTC
NA,TRBV20-1,TRBJ2-7,few,CSASWGPGAASYEQYF,TGCAGTGCTAGTTGGGGCCCTGGGGCGGCCTCCTACGAGCAGTACTTC
TRBD1,TRBV18,TRBJ1-1,few,CASSPLPGGANTEAFF,TGTGCCAGCTCACCACTCCCAGGGGGCGCGAACACTGAAGCTTTCTTT
NA,TRBV7-3,TRBJ2-1,few,CASSPQTTRGDEQFF,TGTGCCAGCAGCCCTCAGACTACCCGAGGGGATGAGCAGTTCTTC
NA,TRBV5-1,TRBJ1-1,NA,CASSLRWGTRMNTEAFF,TGCGCCAGCAGCTTGAGGTGGGGTACAAGAATGAACACTGAAGCTTTCTTT
TRBD1,TRBV6-5,TRBJ2-7,many,CASSYSTGTGGYEQYF,TGTGCCAGCAGTTATTCCACCGGGACAGGGGGCTACGAGCAGTACTTC
NA,TRBV11-2,TRBJ2-3,many,CASSRVGGSADTQYF,TGTGCCAGCAGCCGGGTGGGGGGTAGCGCAGATACGCAGTATTTT
NA,TRBV12-3/TRBV12-4,TRBJ2-2,NA,CASSSDTVHTGELFF,TGTGCCAGCAGTTCGGACACGGTACACACCGGGGAGCTGTTTTTT
NA,TRBV9,TRBJ2-1,NA,CASSVMGGVREQFF,TGTGCCAGCAGCGTGATGGGTGGTGTCCGAGAGCAGTTCTTC
TRBD1,TRBV5-5,TRBJ2-7,NA,CASSLSRWDRSYEQYF,TGTGCCAGCAGCTTGAGTCGATGGGACAGGTCCTACGAGCAGTACTTC
NA,TRBV12-3/TRBV12-4,TRBJ2-4,few,CASSLGGVGRYF,TGTGCCAGCAGTTTGGGGGGCGTAGGTCGGTACTTC
TRBD1,TRBV20-1,TRBJ2-7,few,CSARDRGPTGIYEQYF,TGCAGTGCTAGAGATAGGGGGCCGACAGGGATCTACGAGCAGTACTTC
NA,TRBV12-3/TRBV12-4,TRBJ1-6,few,CASSLAVWNSPLHF,TGTGCCAGCAGTTTGGCAGTTTGGAATTCACCCCTCCACTTT
TRBD1,TRBV12-3/TRBV12-4,TRBJ2-7,NA,CASSPGTGVLYEQYF,TGTGCCAGCAGTCCCGGGACAGGGGTTCTCTACGAGCAGTACTTC
NA,TRBV20-1,TRBJ2-7,NA,CSARLRFGTPYEQYF,TGCAGTGCTAGGTTACGATTCGGGACACCCTACGAGCAGTACTTC
NA,TRBV5-1,TRBJ2-7,many,CASSPGRGYEQYF,TGCGCCAGCAGCCCTGGACGAGGTTACGAGCAGTACTTC
TRBD2,TRBV11-2,TRBJ2-1,few,CASSPRPRLAGGPHEQFF,TGTGCCAGCAGCCCTAGGCCGAGACTAGCGGGAGGTCCCCATGAGCAGTTCTTC
TRBD2,TRBV5-5,TRBJ2-1,NA,CASRLTSWSYNEQFF,TGTGCCAGCAGGCTGACTAGCTGGTCCTACAATGAGCAGTTCTTC
TRBD2,TRBV4-1,TRBJ2-3,NA,CASSQVSSGRAGYF,TGCGCCAGCAGCCAAGTTTCTAGCGGGAGGGCTGGTTATTTT
TRBD1,TRBV19,TRBJ1-1,few,CAGDRDTEAFF,TGTGCCGGCGACAGGGACACTGAAGCTTTCTTT
TRBD2,TRBV6-5,TRBJ2-3,NA,CASSYSIAGVSTDTQYF,TGTGCCAGCAGTTACTCGATTGCGGGAGTAAGCACAGATACGCAGTATTTT
NA,TRBV20-1,TRBJ2-4,NA,CSALGGGGPLAKNIQYF,TGCAGTGCCCTAGGGGGGGGAGGACCTCTAGCCAAAAACATTCAGTACTTC
NA,TRBV6-1,TRBJ2-2,NA,CASRRPSTGELFF,TGTGCCAGCAGACGCCCCTCCACCGGGGAGCTGTTTTTT
NA,TRBV12-3/TRBV12-4,TRBJ2-2,few,CASSPRLGPTGELFF,TGTGCCAGCAGCCCGCGTCTAGGTCCGACCGGGGAGCTGTTTTTT
NA,TRBV7-2,TRBJ1-5,few,CASSVPGGQPQHF,TGTGCCAGCAGCGTTCCGGGGGGGCAGCCCCAGCATTTT
NA,TRBV12-3/TRBV12-4,TRBJ1-1,NA,CASTLRGANTEAFF,TGTGCCAGCACCTTACGGGGGGCGAACACTGAAGCTTTCTTT